This T cell receptor (beta chain) was observed in a study of CD8 T cells in ankylosing spondylitis. General study points: Disease-linked clones reportedly showed significant enrichment in matched ankylosing spondylitis synovial fluid. In synovial fluid and blood from reactive arthritis, some motif variants were previously reported.

The CDR3 consists of 12 residues. Germline CDR1 LGHDT, CDR2 YNNKEL (reference sequence). Trimming took 6 bases from V and 6 from J, leaving 12 bases between them. Quantitative 5'-RACE was performed with molecular barcodes, and it yielded the TCR beta libraries. TCRdb reanalysed the 5' RACE reads using MiXCR and keeps one entry per CDR3 protein. This sample has 130,000 or so distinct CDR3 sequences, with around 7% found just once. Many counts were recorded for this clonotype. Its specificity is unknown. This receptor was taken from a male donor with ankylosing spondylitis or in good health (not recorded which). Sequenced: blood, either unsorted or a sorted T cell fraction (not recorded which). The chain has TRBV3-1 and TRBJ2-7, with unresolved D. CDR3 sequence: CASSWTAREQYF. Written as DNA, the CDR3 is TGTGCCAGCAGTTGGACCGCGCGCGAGCAGTACTTC.